This T cell receptor (beta chain) was sequenced in a study of neurological immune-mediated disorders. Study results and caveats: Phylogenetic grouping assigned the repertoires of 18 of 34 multiple sclerosis patients to a single related-CDR3 cluster, representing a possible signature. The absence of any CDR3 amino acid sequence shared by expanded clones across subjects suggests that repertoires were private in all groups.

This clonotype came up many times. Its antigen is not known. The CDR3 contains 13 residues. V lost 4 bases, J lost 3 bases, and 10 bases lay in between. Germline V gives CDR1 SGHRS, CDR2 YFSETQ. A 10-nucleotide random UMI tagged transcripts in template-switch 5'RACE cDNA synthesis. In TCRdb, the 5' RACE reads were re-called with MiXCR into one record per CDR3 protein. The table includes 45,000 to 50,000 distinct CDR3 sequences, approximately 4.5% detected once. The sequence came from an older woman with multiple sclerosis. The rearrangement uses TRBV5-1 and TRBJ1-1; D is perhaps TRBD1 (5 bases). The material sequenced was PBMCs. The CDR3 sequence is CASSRQGDTEAFF. CDR3 nucleotide sequence: TGCGCCAGCAGCCGGCAAGGGGACACTGAAGCTTTCTTT.